Listed below are T cell receptor beta chains from one sample, sequenced in a study of PD-1 blockade in classical Hodgkin lymphoma. Assay used: immunoSEQ multiplex PCR; TCRdb lists only in-frame clones, some missing. This sample has more than 35,000 clones, with approximately 82% found just once. The sequenced sample was peripheral blood mononuclear cells (PBMCs), obtained before the second cycle of nivolumab. Source of these receptors: a human donor with classical Hodgkin lymphoma. Both conserved end residues are trimmed from each CDR3. The order of the fields is J gene, V gene, CDR3 protein.

j_call: TRBJ2-5
v_call: TRBV7-2
cdr3_aa: ASSPGLAETQY

j_call: TRBJ2-7
v_call: TRBV18
cdr3_aa: ASSLGQANEQY

j_call: TRBJ2-1
v_call: TRBV7-3
cdr3_aa: ASSLSLAGTNEQF

j_call: TRBJ2-2
v_call: TRBV5-4
cdr3_aa: ASSLDRNGELF

j_call: TRBJ2-7
v_call: TRBV27
cdr3_aa: ASSAMGQLDEQY

j_call: TRBJ1-3
v_call: TRBV4-1
cdr3_aa: ASSQDYGWGPGNTIY

j_call: TRBJ1-6
v_call: TRBV6-5
cdr3_aa: ASSYVDGGVNSPLH

j_call: TRBJ2-2
v_call: TRBV6-5
cdr3_aa: ASSYQATNTGELF

j_call: TRBJ1-1
v_call: TRBV5-8
cdr3_aa: ASSQDRDLEAF

j_call: TRBJ2-1
v_call: TRBV2
cdr3_aa: ASSPTSASSYNEQF

j_call: TRBJ2-5
v_call: TRBV5-4
cdr3_aa: ASSGGLAGLQETQY

j_call: TRBJ2-7
v_call: TRBV7-3
cdr3_aa: ASSLRPGEDEQY

j_call: TRBJ1-1
v_call: TRBV5-6
cdr3_aa: ASSLPGGATEAF

j_call: TRBJ1-1
v_call: TRBV11-2
cdr3_aa: ASSLLSGVGASGEAF

j_call: TRBJ2-7
v_call: TRBV11-2
cdr3_aa: ASSLEGTYEQY

j_call: TRBJ2-5
v_call: TRBV2
cdr3_aa: ASSPRNREETQY

j_call: TRBJ2-4
v_call: TRBV6-1
cdr3_aa: ASSEAPLGLAKNIQY

j_call: TRBJ2-1
v_call: TRBV16
cdr3_aa: ASSQSGEGGEQF

j_call: TRBJ2-5
v_call: TRBV12-5
cdr3_aa: ASSSGGGSETQY

j_call: TRBJ2-5
v_call: TRBV30
cdr3_aa: AWSSLAGFETQY

j_call: TRBJ2-7
v_call: TRBV19
cdr3_aa: ASNEGGAYEQY

j_call: TRBJ2-7
v_call: TRBV19
cdr3_aa: ASSSKSGGRPYEQY